These 28 T cell receptor beta chains were all obtained from the same sample, sequenced in a study of post-analysis software for immune sequencing data. Their recognized antigens are unknown. Points from the study as a whole: Patients used roughly five TRBV segments, including TRBV5-6, TRBV5-1 and TRBV20-1, more often than controls.

cDNA libraries of TCR beta carried unique molecular identifiers. In TCRdb, the PCR reads were re-called with MiXCR into one record per CDR3 protein. Here the sample spans approximately 730,000 distinct CDR3 sequences, roughly 30% being singletons. Sample: blood. These receptors were taken from a girl aged 10 to 17 with multiple sclerosis.

This clonotype was counted a few times. V and J are TRBV6-2 or TRBV6-3 and TRBJ2-7; possibly TRBD1 for D (5 bases). Trimming pared 7 bases from V and 5 bases from J, leaving 9 bases between. The length of the CDR3 is 11 residues. Germline V gene sequence: CDR1 MNHEY, CDR2 SVGEGT. The CDR3 protein is CASTPGNEQYF. As DNA, the CDR3 is TGTGCCAGCACCCCAGGGAACGAGCAGTACTTC.

This chain joins TRBV15 and TRBJ2-1; D is unclear. Germline V gene lookup returns CDR1 LNHNV and CDR2 YYDKDF (reference sequence). The CDR3 spans 16 residues. Trimming removed 0 bases from V and 2 bases from J, with 11 bases in between. CDR3 coding DNA: TGTGCCACCAGCAGAGATCCTCCGGGTACCTACAATGAGCAGTTCTTC. It translates to CATSRDPPGTYNEQFF.

The chain combines TRBV4-3 with TRBJ2-3; maybe TRBD2 (6 bases). V was clipped by 1 base and J by 4 bases, with 18 bases between them. This CDR3 is 17 amino acids long. Germline loops: CDR1 LGHNA, CDR2 YSLEER. In DNA form, the CDR3 reads TGCGCCAGCAGCCAAGGAGATTCGGGACTGAGGGCAGATACGCAGTATTTT. Translation: CASSQGDSGLRADTQYF.

This chain links TRBV29-1 with TRBJ2-7; D is unclear. CDR1 SQVTM and CDR2 ANQGSEA come from the germline V gene. The V end was cut by 4 bases, the J end by 2 bases, with 6 bases between. There are 11 residues in the CDR3. The CDR3 bases are TGCAGCGTTGCGACCGCCTACGAGCAGTACTTC. Amino acid sequence: CSVATAYEQYF.

The V and J genes are TRBV27 and TRBJ1-2; 10 positions agree with TRBD1. The length of the CDR3 is 15 residues. Per germline, CDR1 MNHEY and CDR2 SMNVEV (reference sequence). The ends lost 1 base at V and 6 bases at J; junction bases unmatched: 5. The DNA for the CDR3 is TGTGCCAGCAGTTTATTGCGGACAGGGGGGAATGGCTACACCTTC. Its translation: CASSLLRTGGNGYTF.

This clonotype came up once. This sequence joins TRBV27 and TRBJ1-5, with TRBD1 matching over 9 bases. CDR1 and CDR2 (germline): MNHEY, SMNVEV (reference sequence). The CDR3 runs 17 residues. Trimming took 5 bases from V and 0 from J; bases not matched to a gene: 8. CDR3 residues: CASSHGQGPNSNQPQHF. The DNA of the CDR3 is TGTGCCAGCAGTCATGGACAGGGGCCTAATAGCAATCAGCCCCAGCATTTT.

The J gene is TRBJ1-6, the V gene TRBV7-6; D perhaps matches TRBD1 (5 bases). The CDR3 extends over 16 amino acids. V was clipped by 1 base and J by 7 bases, with 14 bases between them. Germline lookup yields CDR1 SGHVS and CDR2 FNYEAQ. The chain's CDR3 is CASSLGSRDSNSPLHF. CDR3 sequence (DNA): TGTGCCAGCAGCTTAGGCTCGCGAGACAGCAATTCACCCCTCCACTTT.

V usage is TRBV12-3 or TRBV12-4 and J usage is TRBJ2-1; 11 nucleotides line up with TRBD2. With 3 bases clipped from V and 0 bases from J, the junction kept 7 bases outside the gene matches. The CDR3 has 18 amino acids. CDR3 sequence reads: CASSFSSGGLASYNEQFF. In DNA, the CDR3 is TGTGCCAGCAGTTTCTCTAGCGGGGGGCTAGCCTCCTACAATGAGCAGTTCTTC.

V usage is TRBV9 and J usage is TRBJ1-1; D is possibly TRBD1 (5 bases). Germline V gene lookup returns CDR1 SGDLS and CDR2 YYNGEE. The CDR3 sequence is 16 residues long. V lost 3 bases and J 3 bases, leaving 18 bases between the germline ends. CDR3 in DNA: TGTGCCAGCAGCGCCCCTTGGGGGTCCGAGGACACTGAAGCTTTCTTT. Translated, it gives CASSAPWGSEDTEAFF.

The chain recombines TRBV4-3 with TRBJ2-7; no clear D gene. The CDR3 length is 15 residues. The V end lost 1 base, the J end lost 0 bases, and 10 bases lay between the germline ends. Germline V gene sequence: CDR1 LGHNA, CDR2 YSLEER. DNA for the CDR3: TGCGCCAGCAGCCAAGGGCTTTTCAGCTCCTACGAGCAGTACTTC. Translated: CASSQGLFSSYEQYF.

The chain uses TRBV6-6 and TRBJ2-1, with no clear D. The CDR3 loop spans 14 amino acids. Germline lookup yields CDR1 MNHNY and CDR2 SVGAGI (reference sequence). V shed 4 bases and J shed 0 bases, with 7 bases lying between them. CDR3 region: CASSSPSSYNEQFF. The CDR3 nucleotides are TGTGCCAGCAGTTCCCCTAGCTCCTACAATGAGCAGTTCTTC.

The sample holds a few counts of this clonotype. The chain combines TRBV11-2 with TRBJ2-1, with 9 bases aligning to TRBD2. The CDR3 extends over 17 amino acids. CDR1 is SGHAT and CDR2 is FQNNGV in the germline V gene. V shed 0 bases, J shed 5 bases, and the junction held 8 bases outside the gene matches. The CDR3 protein is CASSLDLGLARNNEQFF. The CDR3 DNA sequence: TGTGCCAGCAGCTTAGATCTAGGACTAGCGCGTAACAATGAGCAGTTCTTC.

This clonotype was detected many times. The chain uses TRBV7-2 and TRBJ2-1, with 8 bases identical to TRBD2. CDR3 size: 17 residues. Per germline, CDR1 SGHTA and CDR2 FQGNSA. J was trimmed by 7 bases and V by 4 bases; bases with no gene match: 15. CDR3 DNA sequence: TGTGCCAGCAGCTCTACGTCTGGGGCGGGGGGTCTAAATGAGCAGTTCTTC. Translation gives CASSSTSGAGGLNEQFF.

The sample holds a few counts of this clonotype. This chain links TRBV5-1 with TRBJ2-3; 8 nucleotides match TRBD1. Looked up from germline, CDR1 is SGHRS and CDR2 is YFSETQ. CDR3 length: 16 residues. The V gene end was trimmed by 4 bases and the J gene end by 2 bases; junction bases not matched to a gene: 9. CDR3 region: CASSLSTGVNTDTQYF. The CDR3 nucleotides read TGCGCCAGCAGCCTCTCGACAGGGGTCAACACAGATACGCAGTATTTT.

The V gene is TRBV4-3, the J gene TRBJ2-3; D is possibly TRBD2 (6 bases). The germline CDR1 and CDR2 sequences are LGHNA and YSLEER. Trimming removed 4 bases at V and 2 bases at J, with 13 bases between. The CDR3 is 15 residues long. The CDR3 bases are TGCGCCAGCAGCCCTAAGTGGACTATCACAGATACGCAGTATTTT. This gives the protein CASSPKWTITDTQYF.

The chain is built from TRBV28 and TRBJ2-7; the D call may be TRBD1 or TRBD2 (5 bases each). Trimming took off 10 bases at V and 3 bases at J, with 13 bases between the two ends. The CDR3 contains 12 residues. CDR1 is MDHEN and CDR2 is SYDVKM in the germline V gene. The CDR3 DNA reads TGTGCCACCGCCGGGACGGGCTACGAGCAGTACTTC. Its translation is CATAGTGYEQYF.

The rearrangement links TRBV9 to TRBJ1-1; D unresolved. The germline V and J ends were trimmed by 0 bases and 0 bases, with 6 bases remaining between them. Germline V lookup: CDR1 SGDLS, CDR2 YYNGEE. The CDR3 is 14 amino acids. CDR3 amino acids: CASSVAGVNTEAFF. In DNA form, the CDR3 reads TGTGCCAGCAGCGTAGCTGGGGTGAACACTGAAGCTTTCTTT.

This clonotype was seen only a few times. The chain recombines TRBV7-9 with TRBJ2-3; D gene uncertain. The CDR3 runs to 12 residues. CDR1 SEHNR and CDR2 FQNEAQ come from the germline V gene (reference sequence). Trimming shortened V by 5 bases and J by 1 base, and 4 bases separated the two germline ends. In DNA, the CDR3 is TGTGCCAGCAGCCACGGCACAGATACGCAGTATTTT. Its translation is CASSHGTDTQYF.

This clonotype was recorded a few times. V is TRBV5-1 and J is TRBJ2-7; 14 bases map to TRBD2. The CDR3 covers 17 residues. J was trimmed by 6 bases and V by 2 bases; bases with no gene match: 10. Germline CDR1 is SGHRS and CDR2 is YFSETQ. CDR3 sequence (DNA): TGCGCCAGCAGCTTCGGCCGGGGGACTAGCGGGAGAAGCGAGCAGTACTTC. Translated, it gives CASSFGRGTSGRSEQYF.

The V and J genes are TRBV29-1 and TRBJ2-5, with D possibly matching TRBD2 (6 bases). The germline gives CDR1 SQVTM, CDR2 ANQGSEA. V shed 5 bases and J shed 0 bases, with 7 bases lying between them. This CDR3 has 12 residues. CDR3 protein: CSVREYQETQYF. The DNA for the CDR3 is TGCAGCGTTCGGGAGTACCAAGAGACCCAGTACTTC.

The chain carries TRBV6-6 and TRBJ2-1; 9 bases are a match to TRBD2. Per germline, CDR1 MNHNY and CDR2 SVGAGI (reference sequence). The CDR3 extends over 16 amino acids. After removal of 7 bases from V and 0 bases from J, the junction contained 7 bases not matched to a gene. The CDR3 reads CASTLLLAGSYNEQFF. The DNA of the CDR3 is TGTGCCAGCACCTTACTACTAGCGGGCTCCTACAATGAGCAGTTCTTC.

This chain uses TRBV20-1 with TRBJ2-3, with TRBD1 matching 9 bases. CDR3 length equals 17 residues. Germline values: CDR1 DFQATT, CDR2 SNEGSKA (reference sequence). V lost 5 bases and J lost 1; bases outside the gene matches: 13. The CDR3 sequence: CSASGTGFSQRTDTQYF. The DNA of the CDR3 is TGCAGTGCTTCCGGGACAGGGTTTTCTCAGCGCACAGATACGCAGTATTTT.

Remarks on this clonotype: This clone may be a read error of a much larger clone one base away. This chain uses TRBV5-1 with TRBJ2-1; 7 bases fit TRBD2. Per germline, CDR1 SGHRS and CDR2 YFSETQ. The CDR3 runs to 15 residues. Germline trimming cut 4 bases from V and 5 bases from J; bases unmatched to any gene: 9. The CDR3 DNA follows: TGCGCCAGCAGCCCGGGACTAACGGTCGACAATGAGCAGTTCTTC. It specifies CASSPGLTVDNEQFF.

The chain couples TRBV7-6 to TRBJ1-4; D is possibly TRBD1 (5 bases). V was clipped by 1 base and J by 8 bases, with 14 bases between them. The CDR3 runs to 15 residues. Germline CDR1 and CDR2: SGHVS and FNYEAQ. Here the CDR3 DNA reads TGTGCCAGCAGCTTAGAATGGGGGGTCGGGGAAAAACTGTTTTTT. Translated: CASSLEWGVGEKLFF.

The chain links TRBV3-1 to TRBJ2-4, with 7 nucleotides matching TRBD1. The CDR3 extends over 16 amino acids. Looked up from germline, CDR1 is LGHDT and CDR2 is YNNKEL (reference sequence). With V trimmed by 2 bases and J by 3 bases, 7 bases remained unmatched. The CDR3 loop is CASSQIRGPGKNIQYF. The CDR3 DNA follows: TGTGCCAGCAGCCAAATAAGGGGGCCAGGCAAAAACATTCAGTACTTC.

This chain uses TRBV6-5 with TRBJ1-5; D unclear. V was cut by 8 bases and J by 0 bases, with 5 bases left in between. Germline assignment: CDR1 MNHEY and CDR2 SVGAGI. CDR3 length equals 12 residues. The CDR3 loop reads CASQTSNQPQHF. The CDR3 DNA is TGTGCCAGCCAGACTAGCAATCAGCCCCAGCATTTT.

This clonotype has only a few counts. V is TRBV20-1 and J is TRBJ1-1; D ambiguous. CDR3 length: 14 amino acids. V lost 3 bases and J 5 bases, leaving 16 bases between the germline ends. Per the germline V gene, CDR1 is DFQATT and CDR2 is SNEGSKA (reference sequence). The CDR3 here is CSASGLTLGTEAFF. CDR3 nucleotides: TGCAGTGCTAGTGGGCTCACCCTAGGGACTGAAGCTTTCTTT.

V is TRBV20-1 and J is TRBJ2-7, with D perhaps matching TRBD2 (6 bases). The CDR3 extends over 15 amino acids. The V end was cut by 0 bases, the J end by 2 bases, with 14 bases between. Germline V lookup: CDR1 DFQATT, CDR2 SNEGSKA (reference sequence). In DNA form, the CDR3 reads TGCAGTGCTAGAGATCCGGGCGGGGCAACCTACGAGCAGTACTTC. Translation gives CSARDPGGATYEQYF.